This TCR beta chain emerged from a study of shared clonotypes between healthy human individuals. Study-level findings and limits: Sequencing depth was expected to affect clonotype sharing among donors.

Generated by immunoSEQ multiplex PCR, the TCRdb table keeps only in-frame clones and is missing some. The repertoire has some 490,000 clones, around 85% of them found once; the top ten carry 9.5% to 15%. Turning to this clone: Its antigen is currently unknown. The same CDR3 arises from other DNA sequences in this sample as well.

V gave up 6 bases and J gave up 5 bases, with 10 bases separating them. This CDR3 region has 13 residues. In germline, CDR1 is LNHDA, CDR2 SQIVND (reference sequence). Caucasian adults living in Nashville, Tennessee, provided all samples. Sequenced material: PBMCs. This TCR was recovered from a woman in her forties in good health. Some clones in this sample may be carry-over from other donors' samples. The V gene is TRBV19, the J gene TRBJ2-2; D might be TRBD1 (6 bases). The CDR3 region has the DNA TGTGCCAGTAGAATTACAGGGACCGGGGAGCTGTTTTTT. Protein product: CASRITGTGELFF.